The clone carrying this TCR beta chain was seen more than once but under ten times. After removal of 3 bases from V and 2 bases from J, the junction contained 7 bases not matched to a gene. The CDR3 is made up of 16 amino acids. Germline V lookup: CDR1 LGHNA, CDR2 YSLEER. Employing constant-segment primers, 5'RACE generated TCR alpha and TCR beta cDNA libraries bearing sample barcodes and UMIs. TCRdb itself ran the 5' RACE reads through MiXCR, one entry per CDR3 protein. The sample yields roughly 190,000 distinct CDR3 sequences, roughly 30% seen once. The sample comes from a study of T-cell memory formation after mild COVID-19.

Specimen: PBMCs or a T cell subset sorted from them (not recorded which). This TCR was recovered from an adult woman who had mild COVID-19 (a few samples of this study predate the infection). Cell type and time point are not known. V gene TRBV4-3 combines with J gene TRBJ2-7, with TRBD1 matching over 10 bases. CDR3 sequence: CASSHSGTGEAYEQYF. As DNA, the CDR3 is TGCGCCAGCAGCCATTCCGGGACAGGGGAGGCCTACGAGCAGTACTTC.